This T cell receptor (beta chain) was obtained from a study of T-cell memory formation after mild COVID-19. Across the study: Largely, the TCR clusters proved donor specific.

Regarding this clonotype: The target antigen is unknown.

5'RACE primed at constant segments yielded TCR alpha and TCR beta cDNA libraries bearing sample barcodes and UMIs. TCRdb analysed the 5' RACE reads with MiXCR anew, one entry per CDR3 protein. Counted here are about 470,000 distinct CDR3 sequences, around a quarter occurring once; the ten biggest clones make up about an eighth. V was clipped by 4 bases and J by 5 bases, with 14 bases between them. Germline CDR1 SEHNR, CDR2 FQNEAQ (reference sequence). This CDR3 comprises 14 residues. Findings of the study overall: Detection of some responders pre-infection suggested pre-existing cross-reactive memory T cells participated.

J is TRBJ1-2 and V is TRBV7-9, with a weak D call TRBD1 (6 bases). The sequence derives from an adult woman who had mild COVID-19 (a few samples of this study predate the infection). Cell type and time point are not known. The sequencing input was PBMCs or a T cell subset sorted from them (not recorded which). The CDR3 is CASSSPVGTYGYTF. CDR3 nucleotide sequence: TGTGCCAGCAGCTCCCCCGTCGGGACATATGGCTACACCTTC. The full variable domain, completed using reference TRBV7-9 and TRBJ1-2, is DTGVSQNPRHKITKRGQNVTFRCDPISEHNRLYWYRQTLGQGPEFLTYFQNEAQLEKSRLLSDRFSAERPKGSFSTLEIQRTEQGDSAMYLCASSSPVGTYGYTFGSGTRLTVV.